This TCR beta chain was found in a study of T cells after yellow fever vaccination. MiXCR, run by TCRdb on the 5' RACE reads, gives a single entry per CDR3 protein. The repertoire holds about 340,000 distinct CDR3 sequences, with approximately 4.2% as singletons. The CDR3 sequence is 13 residues long. V was shortened by 6 bases and J by 9 bases, with 17 bases between the two germline ends. CDR1 and CDR2 from the germline V gene are MNHEY and SVGAGI. This clonotype was counted only a few times. The specimen comprised PBMCs, sampled 5 days after the yellow fever booster vaccination. V and J are TRBV6-5 and TRBJ1-1; D remains ambiguous. The TCR sequence derives from a man aged 18 to 29 who received the YFV17D yellow fever vaccine. Written as DNA, the CDR3 is TGTGCCAGCAGCCCCACTAGCGGTGTTAAAGCTTTCTTT. This codes for CASSPTSGVKAFF.